Presented here are 21 T cell receptor beta chains from one specimen sequenced in a study of technical replicates of blood from several donors. Only in-frame clones appear in the TCRdb table, and some are missing; sequencing was by immunoSEQ multiplex PCR. The sample records about 80,000 clones, approximately 93% being singletons. The sample comprised T cells isolated from PBMCs. The receptors were sampled from a human donor in good health.

The chain carries TRBV10-2 and TRBJ1-2, with a tentative D call TRBD1 (6 bases). The CDR3 covers 14 residues. V gave up 7 bases and J gave up 0 bases, with 12 bases separating them. CDR1 and CDR2 (germline): WSHSY, SAAADI. The chain's CDR3 is CASKQGRTNYGYTF. CDR3 sequence (DNA): TGCGCCAGCAAACAGGGTCGGACTAACTATGGCTACACCTTC.

The rearrangement links TRBV7-9 to TRBJ1-5; no clear D gene. V was clipped by 1 base and J by 0 bases, with 7 bases between them. Per germline, CDR1 SEHNR and CDR2 FQNEAQ (reference sequence). The CDR3 is 15 residues long. The CDR3 DNA follows: TGTGCCAGCAGCTTAGGAGGCAGTAGCAATCAGCCCCAGCATTTT. Translated, it gives CASSLGGSSNQPQHF.

This clone has a single count. The J gene is TRBJ2-7, the V gene TRBV7-9; D is unresolved. The CDR3 covers 12 residues. The V end was cut by 4 bases, the J end by 2 bases, with 6 bases between. The germline CDR1 and CDR2 sequences are SEHNR and FQNEAQ (reference sequence). CDR3 in DNA: TGTGCCAGCAGCTATGGGCCCTACGAGCAGTACTTC. Its translation is CASSYGPYEQYF.

This clone was counted between two and nine times. The CDR3, as DNA: TGTGCCAGCAACATTCCAGACACTGAAGCTTTCTTT. This gives the protein CASNIPDTEAFF. The chain carries TRBV6-6 and TRBJ1-1; D remains unclear. Per germline, CDR1 MNHNY and CDR2 SVGAGI (reference sequence). V was cut by 7 bases and J by 3 bases, with 9 bases left in between. The CDR3 is 12 amino acids.

The chain uses TRBV2 and TRBJ2-3, with 9 bases identical to TRBD2. The CDR3 covers 13 residues. The V segment lost 11 bases and the J segment 1 base; nucleotides outside the gene matches: 4. CDR1 is SNHLY, CDR2 FYNNEI, per germline. The CDR3 is CAAGGTGTDTQYF. CDR3 in DNA: TGTGCCGCGGGGGGGACGGGCACAGATACGCAGTATTTT.

This chain joins TRBV21-1 and TRBJ2-1; the DNA was not used to check the table's D call, TRBD1. TRBV21-1 is termed a pseudogene. This CDR3 region has 14 residues. DNA for the CDR3: TGTGCCAGCAGCAAAACGTCAGCCTACAATGAGCAGTTCTTC. Translation gives CASSKTSAYNEQFF.

The chain couples TRBV6-4 to TRBJ1-1; the D gene is possibly TRBD1 (6 bases). The V end lost 3 bases, the J end lost 5 bases, and 16 bases lay between the germline ends. Germline V CDR1 and CDR2: MRHNA, SNTAGT. The CDR3 totals 15 residues. This CDR3 is CASSEQGGSGTEAFF. The CDR3 region has the DNA TGTGCCAGCAGTGAACAGGGTGGTAGTGGTACTGAAGCTTTCTTT.

This rearrangement joins TRBV27 to TRBJ2-7; possible D gene TRBD1, 6 bases. This CDR3 spans 15 amino acids. In germline, CDR1 is MNHEY, CDR2 SMNVEV (reference sequence). V lost 5 bases to trimming and J lost 5 bases, with 19 bases between them. In DNA, the CDR3 is TGTGCCAGCAGTCTTTGGGGCAGGGGTAATGACGAGCAGTACTTC. Its protein is CASSLWGRGNDEQYF.

The gene calls are TRBV30 and TRBJ2-7; 7 positions agree with TRBD1. The V segment lost 5 bases and the J segment 3 bases; nucleotides outside the gene matches: 4. CDR1 is GTSNPN and CDR2 is SVGIG in the germline V gene (reference sequence). This CDR3 has 12 amino acids. The CDR3 coding sequence is TGTGCCTGGGTGGGACAGAACTACGAGCAGTACTTC. This sequence encodes CAWVGQNYEQYF.

This chain connects TRBV19 to TRBJ2-7; tentative D call: TRBD1 (6 bases). V was shortened by 6 bases and J by 7 bases, with 13 bases between the two germline ends. The CDR3 is made up of 12 amino acids. Germline-derived CDR1 and CDR2 are LNHDA and SQIVND (reference sequence). CDR3 loop: CASSNRVEEQYF. CDR3 sequence (DNA): TGTGCCAGTAGCAACAGGGTAGAAGAGCAGTACTTC.

The J gene is TRBJ1-3, the V gene TRBV7-2; D remains unclear. In germline, CDR1 is SGHTA, CDR2 FQGNSA. Trimming stripped 4 bases from V and 0 bases from J, with 13 bases between. The CDR3 totals 16 residues. The CDR3 protein is CASSSRTGISGNTIYF. The DNA for the CDR3 is TGTGCCAGCAGCTCCCGAACGGGGATCTCTGGAAACACCATATATTTT.

The chain joins TRBV7-2 to TRBJ2-2; D may be TRBD1 (6 bases). Germline CDR1 and CDR2: SGHTA and FQGNSA. V was cut by 7 bases and J by 1 base, with 7 bases left in between. The CDR3 is 13 residues long. The chain's CDR3 is CASKDRNTGELFF. CDR3 bases: TGTGCCAGCAAGGACAGGAACACCGGGGAGCTGTTTTTT.

The chain joins TRBV10-3 to TRBJ1-1, with TRBD1 identical over 9 bases. CDR3 size: 15 residues. CDR1 and CDR2 (germline): ENHRY, SYGVKD. J was trimmed by 5 bases and V by 0 bases; bases with no gene match: 4. The CDR3 coding sequence is TGTGCCATCAGTGAGTCGGGGACAGGGCGGACTGAAGCTTTCTTT. Translation: CAISESGTGRTEAFF.

The CDR3 here is CASSSHPGQGAGEQYF. The CDR3 nucleotides are TGCGCCAGCAGCTCCCATCCGGGACAGGGGGCTGGGGAGCAGTACTTC. J is TRBJ2-7 and V is TRBV5-1; 12 bases match TRBD1. Germline values: CDR1 SGHRS, CDR2 YFSETQ. J was trimmed by 7 bases and V by 3 bases; bases with no gene match: 11. There are 16 residues in the CDR3.

This clone has just one count. The chain recombines TRBV10-1 with TRBJ1-5; no definite D call. V was clipped by 2 bases and J by 3 bases, with 11 bases between them. CDR1 WNHNN and CDR2 SYGVQD come from the germline V gene (reference sequence). This CDR3 contains 15 residues. This chain's CDR3 is CASSEMPKPNQPQHF. The CDR3 DNA reads TGCGCCAGCAGTGAGATGCCTAAGCCCAATCAGCCCCAGCATTTT.

The rearrangement joins TRBV4-3 to TRBJ2-7; D may be TRBD1 (6 bases). The V end was cut by 1 base, the J end by 2 bases, with 15 bases between. The CDR3 extends over 16 amino acids. CDR1 is LGHNA and CDR2 is YSLEER in the germline V gene. CDR3: CASSQAGRDRTYEQYF. The CDR3 DNA sequence: TGCGCCAGCAGCCAAGCTGGGAGAGACAGGACCTACGAGCAGTACTTC.

The chain recombines TRBV25-1 with TRBJ1-2, with TRBD1 as a possible D gene (5 bases). The CDR3 totals 13 residues. V was pared by 3 bases and J by 7 bases, with 12 bases between. Per germline, CDR1 MGHDK and CDR2 SYGVNS. The CDR3 here is CASSEGGKSGYTF. As DNA, the CDR3 is TGTGCCAGCAGTGAGGGGGGAAAAAGTGGCTACACCTTC.

The V and J genes are TRBV19 and TRBJ1-4; D might be TRBD1 (5 bases). Germline lookup yields CDR1 LNHDA and CDR2 SQIVND (reference sequence). Trimming shortened V by 3 bases and J by 0 bases, and 17 bases separated the two germline ends. CDR3 size: 18 residues. The CDR3 DNA reads TGTGCCAGTAGTATTCATCTGGGGCTTTCGGCAACTAATGAAAAACTGTTTTTT. It yields the protein CASSIHLGLSATNEKLFF.

The chain carries TRBV7-2 and TRBJ2-7, with D possibly TRBD1 on 6 matching bases. Between the trimmed V and J ends, which lost 0 bases and 0 bases, there was a span of 12 bases. The CDR3 covers 16 residues. The germline V gene has CDR1 SGHTA and CDR2 FQGNSA. The CDR3, as DNA: TGTGCCAGCAGCTTAGCGGGGGCCCCTTACTCCTACGAGCAGTACTTC. It yields the protein CASSLAGAPYSYEQYF.

The chain couples TRBV19 to TRBJ2-7; maybe TRBD2 (5 bases). The germline gives CDR1 LNHDA, CDR2 SQIVND (reference sequence). Trimming removed 5 bases from V and 4 bases from J, with 12 bases in between. This CDR3 is 13 amino acids long. The CDR3 here is CASSGVPGYEQYF. The CDR3 DNA sequence: TGTGCCAGTAGTGGGGTTCCGGGATACGAGCAGTACTTC.

This clone was recorded once. The rearrangement links TRBV27 to TRBJ2-7; 7 positions agree with TRBD1. The ends lost 5 bases at V and 3 bases at J; junction bases unmatched: 13. Germline V gene lookup returns CDR1 MNHEY and CDR2 SMNVEV (reference sequence). The CDR3 is 16 residues long. The CDR3 coding sequence is TGTGCCAGCAGTCATATTTGGACAGGAGGTATCTACGAGCAGTACTTC. Amino acid sequence: CASSHIWTGGIYEQYF.